These 18 T cell receptor beta chains were all obtained from the same sample, sequenced in a study of OX40 agonist ivuxolimab in advanced cancers. Sequencing was performed with immunoSEQ multiplex PCR; in TCRdb, only in-frame clones are kept and a portion is missing. The sample lists about 53,000 clones, approximately 85% occurring once. The material sequenced was CD4+ or CD8+ T cells sorted from blood, taken in a trial of the OX40 agonist ivuxolimab. The receptors derive from an adult with an advanced solid tumor such as melanoma, head and neck, liver or kidney cancer.

The chain employs TRBV5-1 and TRBJ2-5; the match to TRBD1 covers 7 bases. The length of the CDR3 is 15 residues. J was trimmed by 5 bases and V by 2 bases; bases with no gene match: 9. The germline V gene encodes CDR1 SGHRS and CDR2 YFSETQ. DNA for the CDR3: TGCGCCAGCAGCTTCGTCGCGACAGGGTTTGAGACCCAGTACTTC. As protein: CASSFVATGFETQYF.

V is TRBV30 and J is TRBJ1-2; perhaps TRBD1 as D (5 bases). V shed 0 bases and J shed 8 bases, with 13 bases lying between them. Germline loops: CDR1 GTSNPN, CDR2 SVGIG (reference sequence). The CDR3 consists of 13 residues. The CDR3 reads CAWSVGTGDGYTF. CDR3 bases: TGTGCCTGGAGTGTCGGGACCGGGGACGGCTACACCTTC.

In this sample, this clone turned up once. V usage is TRBV9 and J usage is TRBJ1-1, with 7 bases fitting TRBD1. The CDR3 extends over 14 amino acids. V lost 1 base and J lost 4; bases outside the gene matches: 4. Germline V gene sequence: CDR1 SGDLS, CDR2 YYNGEE. CDR3 sequence (DNA): TGTGCCAGCAGCGTACTGGCAGGGGGCACTGAAGCTTTCTTT. Residues: CASSVLAGGTEAFF.

This chain uses TRBV2 with TRBJ2-5, with a possible D match to TRBD2 (5 bases). This CDR3 comprises 16 residues. CDR1 and CDR2 (germline): SNHLY, FYNNEI. V shed 5 bases and J shed 2 bases, with 18 bases lying between them. CDR3 residues: CASSTIWERNQETQYF. As DNA, the CDR3 is TGTGCCAGCAGTACCATTTGGGAGAGGAATCAAGAGACCCAGTACTTC.

J is TRBJ2-7 and V is TRBV4-3; 10 nucleotides match TRBD2. This CDR3 has 14 amino acids. The J segment lost 2 bases and the V segment lost 6 bases, leaving 4 bases of the junction unmatched. The germline V gene has CDR1 LGHNA and CDR2 YSLEER. Here the CDR3 DNA reads TGCGCCAGCAGTCAGAGCGGGAGGGCCTACGAGCAGTACTTC. Translating gives CASSQSGRAYEQYF.

This rearrangement joins TRBV11-2 to TRBJ2-1, with D possibly TRBD2 on 6 matching bases. The CDR3 length is 15 residues. Between the trimmed V and J ends, which lost 1 base and 2 bases, there was a span of 9 bases. The germline V gene has CDR1 SGHAT and CDR2 FQNNGV. The chain's CDR3 is CASSLGREAYNEQFF. Written as DNA, the CDR3 is TGTGCCAGCAGCTTAGGCAGGGAGGCCTACAATGAGCAGTTCTTC.

This clone has at least ten counts. The DNA of the CDR3 is TGTGCCTGGAACGGGGGGAGGACTGAAGCTTTCTTT. As protein: CAWNGGRTEAFF. This sequence joins TRBV30 and TRBJ1-1; tentatively, D is TRBD1 (5 bases). Per the germline V gene, CDR1 is GTSNPN and CDR2 is SVGIG (reference sequence). CDR3 length: 12 amino acids. Trimming shortened V by 4 bases and J by 5 bases, and 11 bases separated the two germline ends.

This clone is a singleton in its sample. The V gene is TRBV28, the J gene TRBJ1-1; unclear D gene. This CDR3 is 13 amino acids long. Germline-derived CDR1 and CDR2 are MDHEN and SYDVKM. Trimming pared 6 bases from V and 2 bases from J, leaving 10 bases between. CDR3 amino acids: CASRSSYNTEAFF. The CDR3, as DNA: TGTGCCAGCAGGTCCTCTTATAACACTGAAGCTTTCTTT. Combining the CDR3 with reference TRBV28 and TRBJ1-1 gives the whole variable domain DVKVTQSSRYLVKRTGEKVFLECVQDMDHENMFWYRQDPGLGLRLIYFSYDVKMKEKGDIPEGYSVSREKKERFSLILESASTNQTSMYLCASRSSYNTEAFFGQGTRLTVV.

The chain links TRBV10-2 to TRBJ2-7; D remains unclear. The CDR3 sequence is 13 residues long. V was clipped by 3 bases and J by 4 bases, with 10 bases between them. CDR1 is WSHSY, CDR2 SAAADI, per germline. The CDR3 region has the DNA TGCGCCAGCAGTGACCCAGACACTTACGAGCAGTACGTC. Translating it yields CASSDPDTYEQYV.

This clone was detected a few times. The chain couples TRBV19 to TRBJ2-2, with 10 bases that match TRBD2. This CDR3 spans 18 amino acids. Per germline, CDR1 LNHDA and CDR2 SQIVND (reference sequence). Unmatched junction bases numbered 10, after V lost 0 bases and J lost 6 bases. The CDR3 DNA follows: TGTGCCAGTAGTATAGATCCTCCGGGACTAGCGTTTGCCGGGGAGCTGTTTTTT. Amino acids: CASSIDPPGLAFAGELFF.

This clone was seen only a few times. Other DNA sequences in this sample translate to the same CDR3. The V call is TRBV19, the J call TRBJ1-1; no definite D call. Germline V gene sequence: CDR1 LNHDA, CDR2 SQIVND (reference sequence). This CDR3 region has 12 residues. V lost 3 bases and J 5 bases, leaving 7 bases between the germline ends. CDR3 protein: CASSIPRTEAFF. CDR3 DNA: TGTGCCAGTAGTATCCCTCGTACTGAAGCTTTCTTT.

The V and J genes are TRBV7-8 and TRBJ1-2; weak D call: TRBD1 (5 bases). V was trimmed by 5 bases and J by 4 bases, leaving 14 bases between them. CDR1 and CDR2 from the germline V gene are SGHVS and FQNEAQ. The CDR3 covers 14 residues. CDR3 amino acids: CASSQTVGSYGYTF. CDR3 bases: TGTGCCAGCAGCCAGACAGTGGGTAGCTATGGCTACACCTTC. The full variable domain, with the rest looked up from reference TRBV7-8 and TRBJ1-2, is GAGVSQSPRYKVAKRGQDVALRCDPISGHVSLFWYQQALGQGPEFLTYFQNEAQLDKSGLPSDRFFAERPEGSVSTLKIQRTQQEDSAVYLCASSQTVGSYGYTFGSGTRLTVV.

The chain is built from TRBV11-2 and TRBJ2-1; 7 nucleotides match TRBD2. V shed 0 bases, J shed 0 bases, and the junction held 8 bases outside the gene matches. Germline V gene lookup returns CDR1 SGHAT and CDR2 FQNNGV. The CDR3 length is 18 residues. CDR3 residues: CASSLDIASGRSYNEQFF. CDR3 DNA: TGTGCCAGCAGCTTAGATATCGCTAGCGGACGCTCCTACAATGAGCAGTTCTTC.

J is TRBJ1-6 and V is TRBV28; TRBD1 is a possible D gene (6 bases). The germline V gene encodes CDR1 MDHEN and CDR2 SYDVKM. CDR3 length: 14 residues. The V gene lost 7 bases and the J gene lost 7 bases, with 14 bases spanning the gap. The DNA for the CDR3 is TGTGCCAGCAACCTAAGGGGGGGAAATTCACCCCTCCACTTT. It specifies CASNLRGGNSPLHF.

This sequence joins TRBV5-1 and TRBJ2-1; the D gene is possibly TRBD1 (5 bases). CDR1 is SGHRS and CDR2 is YFSETQ in the germline V gene. V lost 7 bases and J lost 3, with 14 bases in between. The CDR3 spans 14 residues. The CDR3 reads CASGAHDSYNEQFF. The CDR3 nucleotides read TGCGCCAGCGGTGCCCACGACAGCTACAATGAGCAGTTCTTC.

V gene TRBV28 combines with J gene TRBJ1-2; 7 bases line up with TRBD1. CDR1 and CDR2 (germline): MDHEN, SYDVKM. CDR3 size: 18 residues. The trim removed 5 bases at V and 7 bases at J, leaving 22 bases unmatched. This CDR3 reads CASSPAHPDRESIVGYTF. The CDR3 region has the DNA TGTGCCAGCAGTCCCGCCCATCCAGACAGGGAGTCTATAGTTGGCTACACCTTC.

V is TRBV7-9 and J is TRBJ1-3; 7 bases fit TRBD1. This CDR3 comprises 16 residues. The germline V gene encodes CDR1 SEHNR and CDR2 FQNEAQ (reference sequence). Trimming cost V 4 bases and J 3 bases; bases outside gene matches: 9. The CDR3 sequence is CASSSSGQGVGNTIYF. For the CDR3, the DNA is TGTGCCAGCAGCTCCTCGGGGCAGGGGGTTGGAAACACCATATATTTT.

The rearrangement uses TRBV4-3 and TRBJ1-2, with D maybe TRBD1 (5 bases). The CDR3 loop spans 15 amino acids. Looked up from germline, CDR1 is LGHNA and CDR2 is YSLEER. The V gene lost 0 bases and the J gene lost 4 bases, with 12 bases spanning the gap. The CDR3 coding sequence is TGCGCCAGCAGCCAAGAGAGGGAGGGGACCTATGGCTACACCTTC. Protein product: CASSQEREGTYGYTF.